The 29 T cell receptor beta chains below all came from one sample that was sequenced in a study of cytomegalovirus exposure and HLA in healthy donors. PCR involved 60 Vbeta and 13 Jbeta primers. Sequencing used immunoSEQ multiplex PCR; TCRdb keeps in-frame clones, though not all of them. The table has roughly 190,000 clones, around 74% seen once. The material sequenced was PBMCs. Receptors originate from a girl between 5 and 17 years old in good health and CMV-seropositive.

V and J are TRBV6-1 and TRBJ2-7, with D possibly being TRBD2 (5 bases). The CDR3 contains 11 residues. V lost 5 bases and J lost 6, with 8 bases in between. Germline V gene data show CDR1 as MNHNS and CDR2 as SASEGT. The CDR3 nucleotides read TGTGCCAGCAGTTACGGGGTCGAGCAGTACTTC. Its protein product is CASSYGVEQYF.

The CDR3 here is CASSLIWGTGIYNEQFF. DNA for the CDR3: TGTGCCAGCAGCTTAATATGGGGGACAGGGATCTACAATGAGCAGTTCTTC. This chain joins TRBV11-2 and TRBJ2-1; 9 nucleotides align to TRBD1. The length of the CDR3 is 17 residues. V was clipped by 2 bases and J by 3 bases; unmatched bases: 8. Germline lookup yields CDR1 SGHAT and CDR2 FQNNGV.

This rearrangement joins TRBV15 to TRBJ1-5, with 8 bases that match TRBD1. The CDR3 length is 14 residues. Trimming at V came to 5 bases and at J to 6 bases, leaving 6 bases not matched to a gene. Per germline, CDR1 LNHNV and CDR2 YYDKDF (reference sequence). The CDR3 DNA reads as TGTGCCACCAGCGAAGGACAGGGCGGTCAGCCCCAGCATTTT. It codes for CATSEGQGGQPQHF.

In this sample, this clone turned up a few times. The rearrangement links TRBV6-1 to TRBJ2-1; 16 bases agree with TRBD2. Germline trimming cut 2 bases from V and 14 bases from J; bases unmatched to any gene: 12. The germline gives CDR1 MNHNS, CDR2 SASEGT. The CDR3 is 17 amino acids. The CDR3 nucleotides are TGTGCCAGCAGTGAACAGACGGGACTAGCGGGGGGGAATAAGGAGTTCTTC. It yields the protein CASSEQTGLAGGNKEFF.

V usage is TRBV4-1 and J usage is TRBJ1-3, with 11 bases that match TRBD1. Germline CDR1 reads MGHRA; CDR2 reads YSYEKL. CDR3 length: 16 residues. With 3 bases clipped from V and 4 bases from J, the junction kept 5 bases outside the gene matches. The CDR3 spells CASSQGQGGRGNTIYF. The CDR3, as DNA: TGCGCCAGCAGCCAGGGACAGGGGGGACGGGGAAACACCATATATTTT.

Only one count was recorded for this clone. This chain joins TRBV2 and TRBJ1-1; 11 bases agree with TRBD1. The CDR3 length is 14 residues. V shed 4 bases, J shed 4 bases, and the junction held 2 bases outside the gene matches. The germline gives CDR1 SNHLY, CDR2 FYNNEI. The CDR3 here is CASSGDRGATEAFF. The CDR3 DNA reads TGTGCCAGCAGTGGGGACAGGGGGGCCACTGAAGCTTTCTTT. The full variable domain, with the rest looked up from reference TRBV2 and TRBJ1-1, is EPEVTQTPSHQVTQMGQEVILRCVPISNHLYFYWYRQILGQKVEFLVSFYNNEISEKSEIFDDQFSVERPDGSNFTLKIRSTKLEDSAMYFCASSGDRGATEAFFGQGTRLTVV.

The chain has TRBV4-3 and TRBJ2-3, with 11 bases identical to TRBD2. Germline values: CDR1 LGHNA, CDR2 YSLEER. The CDR3 covers 16 residues. V shed 2 bases, J shed 4 bases, and the junction held 5 bases outside the gene matches. The CDR3 here is CASSQNSGGAADTQYF. The CDR3 DNA reads as TGCGCCAGCAGCCAAAATAGCGGGGGGGCTGCAGATACGCAGTATTTT.

Comment on this clone: Other DNA sequences in the sample encode the same CDR3. V gene TRBV14 combines with J gene TRBJ1-1; 7 bases align to TRBD1. The CDR3 runs to 12 residues. Germline values: CDR1 SGHDN, CDR2 FVKESK. Germline trimming cut 4 bases from V and 7 bases from J; bases unmatched to any gene: 3. CDR3 region: CASSPTGIEAFF. The CDR3 DNA sequence: TGTGCCAGCAGCCCGACAGGGATTGAAGCTTTCTTT.

CDR3 nucleotide sequence: TGTGCCAGCAGTTACCTGACAGGGGGCGAGACCCAGTACTTC. It encodes CASSYLTGGETQYF. This rearrangement joins TRBV6-5 to TRBJ2-5, with 10 nucleotides matching TRBD1. Germline values: CDR1 MNHEY, CDR2 SVGAGI. V gave up 2 bases and J gave up 5 bases; unmatched junction bases: 2. CDR3 size: 14 residues.

With respect to this clone: Different DNA sequences within this sample yield the same CDR3. This sequence joins TRBV4-3 and TRBJ2-7, with 8 bases that match TRBD1. Trimming removed 1 base from V and 4 bases from J; junction bases left unmatched: 3. The length of the CDR3 is 14 residues. From germline, CDR1 is LGHNA and CDR2 YSLEER. The CDR3 loop reads CASSQGQGAYEQYF. CDR3 sequence (DNA): TGCGCCAGCAGCCAAGGGCAGGGGGCATACGAGCAGTACTTC.

This CDR3 is CASSFRVGGSTDTQYF. The DNA for the CDR3 is TGTGCCAGCAGCTTTAGGGTGGGGGGGAGCACAGATACGCAGTATTTT. V is TRBV5-4 and J is TRBJ2-3; 7 bases match TRBD2. This CDR3 region has 16 residues. CDR1 SGHNT and CDR2 YYREEE come from the germline V gene (reference sequence). With 2 bases clipped from V and 0 bases from J, the junction kept 6 bases outside the gene matches.

About this clone itself: Other DNA sequences in this sample translate to the same CDR3. The chain links TRBV6-5 to TRBJ1-1, with unresolved D. Germline V lookup: CDR1 MNHEY, CDR2 SVGAGI. Trimming shortened V by 3 bases and J by 7 bases, and 9 bases separated the two germline ends. The CDR3 totals 12 residues. The CDR3 DNA reads TGTGCCAGCAGTTATTCAGGCCGTGAAGCTTTCTTT. Its translation: CASSYSGREAFF.

Here the CDR3 reads CASSRNGGADTEAFF. CDR3 nucleotides: TGTGCCAGCAGCCGTAACGGGGGAGCGGACACTGAAGCTTTCTTT. The gene calls are TRBV7-9 and TRBJ1-1; D might be TRBD1 (5 bases). The CDR3 consists of 15 residues. Looked up from germline, CDR1 is SEHNR and CDR2 is FQNEAQ (reference sequence). With 5 bases removed from V and 3 bases from J, the gap between germline ends came to 16 bases.

The chain has TRBV29-1 and TRBJ1-1; 7 bases match TRBD1. CDR3 length equals 12 residues. Germline V gene lookup returns CDR1 SQVTM and CDR2 ANQGSEA. After removal of 6 bases from V and 2 bases from J, the junction contained 3 bases not matched to a gene. This chain's CDR3 is CSVLGGNTEAFF. CDR3 coding DNA: TGCAGCGTATTAGGGGGCAACACTGAAGCTTTCTTT.

The V gene is TRBV25-1, the J gene TRBJ2-1; a weak D match, TRBD2 (6 bases). The CDR3 covers 15 residues. Germline assignment: CDR1 MGHDK and CDR2 SYGVNS. V was pared by 4 bases and J by 0 bases, with 10 bases between. CDR3 in DNA: TGTGCCAGCAGTGTTGCGGGGAGCTCCTACAATGAGCAGTTCTTC. Translated, it gives CASSVAGSSYNEQFF.

The chain employs TRBV4-3 and TRBJ2-7; 7 bases agree with TRBD1. With V trimmed by 4 bases and J by 2 bases, 8 bases remained unmatched. Germline V gene lookup returns CDR1 LGHNA and CDR2 YSLEER. The CDR3 has 15 residues. The CDR3 DNA reads as TGCGCCAGCAGCCTAGCAGACAGGGAAACCTACGAGCAGTACTTC. Residues: CASSLADRETYEQYF.

The V gene is TRBV4-1, the J gene TRBJ2-7; D is uncertain. Germline CDR1 is MGHRA and CDR2 is YSYEKL. Trimming removed 4 bases from V and 11 bases from J, with 18 bases in between. This CDR3 is built from 13 residues. The DNA for the CDR3 is TGCGCCAGCAGCCCAGTGGGCTCTCGGATTAAGTACTTC. Translated: CASSPVGSRIKYF.

The V call is TRBV9, the J call TRBJ1-4; TRBD1 agrees at 10 bases. Germline values: CDR1 SGDLS, CDR2 YYNGEE. CDR3 length: 15 amino acids. Trimming removed 3 bases from V and 6 bases from J; junction bases left unmatched: 5. CDR3 DNA sequence: TGTGCCAGCAGCGGCTCCGGGACAGGGGATGAAAAACTGTTTTTT. It encodes CASSGSGTGDEKLFF.

The chain employs TRBV4-1 and TRBJ2-7, with 8 bases lining up with TRBD1. CDR3 length: 16 residues. Germline V gene data show CDR1 as MGHRA and CDR2 as YSYEKL. With 3 bases clipped from V and 0 bases from J, the junction kept 7 bases outside the gene matches. The CDR3 region is CASSHPSDRGSYEQYF. The CDR3 DNA is TGCGCCAGCAGCCATCCCTCAGACAGGGGCTCCTACGAGCAGTACTTC.

This clone turned up a few times. The chain carries TRBV5-6 and TRBJ2-7, with 10 bases aligning to TRBD2. Germline V lookup: CDR1 SGHDT, CDR2 YYEEEE. This CDR3 is built from 16 residues. The V segment lost 4 bases and the J segment 1 base; nucleotides outside the gene matches: 8. In DNA form, the CDR3 reads TGTGCCAGCAGCCGGAGGGGGACTAGCGTATCCTACGAGCAGTACTTC. This gives the protein CASSRRGTSVSYEQYF.

The sample holds a few counts of this clone. This chain connects TRBV6-5 to TRBJ1-1, with 8 bases aligning to TRBD1. V gave up 0 bases and J gave up 5 bases; unmatched junction bases: 5. Germline V gene sequence: CDR1 MNHEY, CDR2 SVGAGI. The CDR3 loop spans 15 amino acids. The CDR3 region has the DNA TGTGCCAGCAGTTACTCGGTACAGGGGGAGACTGAAGCTTTCTTT. It specifies CASSYSVQGETEAFF.

This chain links TRBV9 with TRBJ2-7, with 9 bases matching TRBD2. The J segment lost 4 bases and the V segment lost 4 bases, leaving 12 bases of the junction unmatched. The CDR3 has 16 residues. Germline CDR1 and CDR2: SGDLS and YYNGEE. The CDR3 loop reads CASSPGIAGALYEQYF. In DNA form, the CDR3 reads TGTGCCAGCAGCCCCGGGATAGCGGGGGCCTTATACGAGCAGTACTTC.

The chain combines TRBV2 with TRBJ2-1; D is unresolved. The V end lost 7 bases, the J end lost 0 bases, and 10 bases lay between the germline ends. This CDR3 spans 14 amino acids. Germline values: CDR1 SNHLY, CDR2 FYNNEI. The CDR3 loop reads CASTPLSSYNEQFF. The DNA of the CDR3 is TGTGCCAGCACCCCCCTTAGCTCCTACAATGAGCAGTTCTTC. Combining the CDR3 with reference TRBV2 and TRBJ2-1 gives the whole variable domain EPEVTQTPSHQVTQMGQEVILRCVPISNHLYFYWYRQILGQKVEFLVSFYNNEISEKSEIFDDQFSVERPDGSNFTLKIRSTKLEDSAMYFCASTPLSSYNEQFFGPGTRLTVL.

This clone is a singleton in its sample. The chain uses TRBV5-5 and TRBJ2-3; 8 nucleotides match TRBD1. CDR1 is SGHKS and CDR2 is YYEKEE in the germline V gene (reference sequence). This CDR3 is built from 14 residues. Trimming removed 3 bases from V and 5 bases from J; junction bases left unmatched: 5. The CDR3 region is CASSYGQGLDTQYF. In DNA form, the CDR3 reads TGTGCCAGCAGCTACGGACAGGGTCTAGATACGCAGTATTTT.

The chain uses TRBV7-6 and TRBJ2-5, with D maybe TRBD2 (5 bases). The germline V and J ends were trimmed by 0 bases and 4 bases, with 9 bases remaining between them. This CDR3 is built from 14 residues. Germline V gene sequence: CDR1 SGHVS, CDR2 FNYEAQ. DNA for the CDR3: TGTGCCAGCAGCTTAGCCGCGGGTCGAGAGACCCAGTACTTC. It is translated as CASSLAAGRETQYF.

The J gene is TRBJ2-1, the V gene TRBV4-1; D may be TRBD1 (7 bases). The length of the CDR3 is 16 residues. V lost 3 bases and J lost 6, with 18 bases in between. The V gene's germline CDR1 is MGHRA and CDR2 YSYEKL. DNA of the CDR3: TGCGCCAGCAGCCAGACGCTAGCAGGGGGGCGCAATGAGCAGTTCTTC. This translates into CASSQTLAGGRNEQFF.

On this clone: The identical CDR3 is also encoded by other nucleotide sequences in the sample. V usage is TRBV7-2 and J usage is TRBJ2-7; D remains ambiguous. Per the germline V gene, CDR1 is SGHTA and CDR2 is FQGNSA. CDR3 length equals 13 residues. V lost 0 bases to trimming and J lost 1 base, with 4 bases between them. The CDR3, as DNA: TGTGCCAGCAGCTTAGCCGGTTCCTACGAGCAGTACTTC. This gives the protein CASSLAGSYEQYF. Supplemented by reference TRBV7-2 and TRBJ2-7, the full variable domain reads GAGVSQSPSNKVTEKGKDVELRCDPISGHTALYWYRQSLGQGLEFLIYFQGNSAPDKSGLPSDRFSAERTGGSVSTLTIQRTQQEDSAVYLCASSLAGSYEQYFGPGTRLTVT.

The chain joins TRBV4-1 to TRBJ1-2, with 8 bases lining up with TRBD1. After removal of 1 base from V and 7 bases from J, the junction contained 8 bases not matched to a gene. CDR3 size: 15 residues. Germline assignment: CDR1 MGHRA and CDR2 YSYEKL. In nucleotides, the CDR3 is TGCGCCAGCAGCCAAGTTGGCAGGGGGCATTTTGGCTACACCTTC. Protein: CASSQVGRGHFGYTF.

This clone was detected once. This chain joins TRBV7-2 and TRBJ2-2; D is unresolved. Germline-derived CDR1 and CDR2 are SGHTA and FQGNSA. The CDR3 spans 13 residues. Trimming stripped 6 bases from V and 2 bases from J, with 7 bases between. The CDR3 sequence: CASRRGNTGELFF. The DNA for the CDR3 is TGTGCCAGCAGGAGAGGTAACACCGGGGAGCTGTTTTTT.